The rows below give T cell receptor beta chains drawn from one sample of a study of T-cell reconstitution after alpha-beta-depleted transplantation in children. In TCRdb, the PCR reads were re-called with MiXCR into one record per CDR3 protein. The repertoire holds around 400,000 distinct CDR3 sequences, with about a tenth as singletons. This specimen was PBMCs from the stem cell graft donor, taken from the stem cell graft. These receptors came from a human donor who donated a stem cell graft to a child with acute myeloid leukemia. Each CDR3 is given without its conserved first and last residue. Each record gives: J gene, V gene, D gene, CDR3 protein. D genes are given only for firm matches.

TRBJ1-4 | TRBV5-1 | NA | ASSHPGMGEKLF
TRBJ2-3 | TRBV20-1 | TRBD1 | SASPGQLQDTQY
TRBJ2-5 | TRBV11-1 | NA | ASSVRGLETQY
TRBJ2-3 | TRBV4-1 | NA | ASSHARAYRTDTQY
TRBJ2-5 | TRBV7-2 | NA | ASSLARWIGGGETQY
TRBJ1-5 | TRBV5-6 | NA | ASSLWEIGQPQH
TRBJ2-2 | TRBV5-1 | NA | ASSRGQHSTGELF
TRBJ1-2 | TRBV6-6 | NA | ASSYSIGYT
TRBJ1-5 | TRBV20-1 | NA | SAHGGGGNQPQH
TRBJ2-7 | TRBV3-1 | NA | ASSQVSSEQY
TRBJ2-3 | TRBV20-1 | NA | SARGRGLEAQY
TRBJ2-5 | TRBV20-1 | NA | SARDFREPQETQY
TRBJ1-1 | TRBV7-2 | NA | ASSLAGENTEAF
TRBJ2-1 | TRBV5-1 | TRBD2 | ASSPIPIAGGLREQF
TRBJ2-7 | TRBV6-5 | NA | ASSYSFSQGYEQY
TRBJ2-4 | TRBV6-2/TRBV6-3 | TRBD2 | ASRQPGLARAKNIQY
TRBJ2-2 | TRBV3-1 | NA | ASGQVGGAGELF
TRBJ1-2 | TRBV3-1 | NA | ASSQNRDAANYGYT
TRBJ2-1 | TRBV15 | TRBD2 | ATSRLAGGPHEQF
TRBJ2-1 | TRBV7-2 | NA | ASSLVYDNEQF
TRBJ1-3 | TRBV5-5 | NA | ASSFTRWNSGNTIY
TRBJ1-5 | TRBV27 | NA | ASSWEGGGNQPQH
TRBJ2-1 | TRBV5-1 | TRBD2 | ASRGSGRGGSYNEQF
TRBJ1-1 | TRBV3-1 | NA | ASSPWGAKGTEAF
TRBJ1-2 | TRBV2 | NA | ASSDWLAGTNYGYT
TRBJ2-3 | TRBV5-6 | NA | ASSLGQSSSSTDTQY
TRBJ2-3 | TRBV9 | TRBD2 | ASSVLAGGGRDTQY
TRBJ2-3 | TRBV25-1 | TRBD2 | ASSSWTSDFADTQY
TRBJ1-1 | TRBV6-5 | NA | ASGIGGTEAF
TRBJ2-2 | TRBV12-3/TRBV12-4 | NA | ASRLREGAGELF
TRBJ2-1 | TRBV12-3/TRBV12-4 | TRBD2 | ASSFTSGRNNEQF
TRBJ2-7 | TRBV5-1 | TRBD2 | ASSLSSGRHEQY
TRBJ1-5 | TRBV2 | TRBD1 | ASGQGRNQPQH
TRBJ2-1 | TRBV11-1 | TRBD2 | ASSSYLAGGPERSYNEQF
TRBJ2-3 | TRBV10-3 | TRBD2 | VIMETSGTLGDTQY
TRBJ1-2 | TRBV29-1 | NA | SVLTGTDGYT
TRBJ1-2 | TRBV4-1 | NA | ASSRAGSAGYT
TRBJ2-1 | TRBV4-2 | NA | ASSPAYEQF
TRBJ2-3 | TRBV5-4 | NA | ASSRDRSGTSTDTQY